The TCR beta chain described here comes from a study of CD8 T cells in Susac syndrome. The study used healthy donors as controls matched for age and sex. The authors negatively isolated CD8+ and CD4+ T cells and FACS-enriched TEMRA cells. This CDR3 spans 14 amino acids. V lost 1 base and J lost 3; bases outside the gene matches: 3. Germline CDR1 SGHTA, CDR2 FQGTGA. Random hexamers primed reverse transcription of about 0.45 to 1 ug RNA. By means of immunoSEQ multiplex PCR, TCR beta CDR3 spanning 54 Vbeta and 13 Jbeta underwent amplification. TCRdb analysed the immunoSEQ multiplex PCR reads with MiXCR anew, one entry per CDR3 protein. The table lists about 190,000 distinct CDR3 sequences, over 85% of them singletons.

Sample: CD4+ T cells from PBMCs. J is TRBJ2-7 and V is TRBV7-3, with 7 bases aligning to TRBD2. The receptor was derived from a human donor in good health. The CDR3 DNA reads TGTGCCAGCAGCTTAAGCGGGGGTAACTACGAGCAGTACTTC. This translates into CASSLSGGNYEQYF.